The present T cell receptor beta chain was sequenced within a study of T cells after yellow fever vaccination. Per the germline V gene, CDR1 is WSHSY and CDR2 is SAAADI. The CDR3 is 17 residues long. V lost 2 bases, J lost 2 bases, and 5 bases stayed unmatched. About this clonotype: A much larger clone lies one base from this, so it may be a read error. The CDR3 end shows no conserved phenylalanine or tryptophan, and so a read error is likely.

MiXCR was run by TCRdb on the 5' RACE reads, yielding one entry per CDR3 protein. The sample carries about 360,000 distinct CDR3 sequences, approximately 6% recorded once. The chain employs TRBV10-2 and TRBJ2-3, with 12 bases lining up with TRBD2. The specimen was PBMCs, collected 5 days after the yellow fever booster vaccination. This TCR was recovered from a man under 40 who received the YFV17D yellow fever vaccine. The CDR3 here is CASSEASGREATDTQYS. DNA of the CDR3: TGCGCCAGCAGTGAGGCTAGCGGGAGGGAGGCCACAGATACGCAGTATTCT.